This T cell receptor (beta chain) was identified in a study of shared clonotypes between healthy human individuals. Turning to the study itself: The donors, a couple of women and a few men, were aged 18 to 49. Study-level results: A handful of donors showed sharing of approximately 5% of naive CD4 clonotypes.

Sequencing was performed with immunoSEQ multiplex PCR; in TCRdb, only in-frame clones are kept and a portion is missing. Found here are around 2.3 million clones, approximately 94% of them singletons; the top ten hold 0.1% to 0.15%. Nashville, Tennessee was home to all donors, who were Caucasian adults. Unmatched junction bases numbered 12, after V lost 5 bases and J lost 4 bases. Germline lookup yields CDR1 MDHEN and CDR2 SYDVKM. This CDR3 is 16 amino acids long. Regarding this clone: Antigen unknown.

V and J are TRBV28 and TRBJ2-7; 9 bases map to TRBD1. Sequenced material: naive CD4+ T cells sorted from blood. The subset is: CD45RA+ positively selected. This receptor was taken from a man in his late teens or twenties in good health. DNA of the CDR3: TGTGCCAGCAGTGTGGTTATGACAGGGGGGTGGTACGAGCAGTACTTC. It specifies CASSVVMTGGWYEQYF. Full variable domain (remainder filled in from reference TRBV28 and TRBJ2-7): DVKVTQSSRYLVKRTGEKVFLECVQDMDHENMFWYRQDPGLGLRLIYFSYDVKMKEKGDIPEGYSVSREKKERFSLILESASTNQTSMYLCASSVVMTGGWYEQYFGPGTRLTVT.